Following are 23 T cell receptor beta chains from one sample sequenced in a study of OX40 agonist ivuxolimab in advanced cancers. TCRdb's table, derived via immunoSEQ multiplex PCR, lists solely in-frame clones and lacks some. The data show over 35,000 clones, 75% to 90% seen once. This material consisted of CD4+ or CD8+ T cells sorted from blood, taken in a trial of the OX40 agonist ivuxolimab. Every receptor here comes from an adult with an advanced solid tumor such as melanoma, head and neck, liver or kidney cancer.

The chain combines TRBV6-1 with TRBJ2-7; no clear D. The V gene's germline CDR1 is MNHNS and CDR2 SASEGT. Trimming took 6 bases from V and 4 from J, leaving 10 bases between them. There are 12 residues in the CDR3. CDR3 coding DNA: TGTGCCAGCAGCCCTCGACTGTACGAGCAGTACTTC. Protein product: CASSPRLYEQYF.

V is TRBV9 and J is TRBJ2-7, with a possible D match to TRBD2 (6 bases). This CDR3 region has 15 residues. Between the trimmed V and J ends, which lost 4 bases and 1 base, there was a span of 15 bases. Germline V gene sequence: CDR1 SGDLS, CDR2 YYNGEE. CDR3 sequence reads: CASSRDSLYSYEQYF. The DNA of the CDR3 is TGTGCCAGCAGCAGGGACTCCCTGTATTCCTACGAGCAGTACTTC.

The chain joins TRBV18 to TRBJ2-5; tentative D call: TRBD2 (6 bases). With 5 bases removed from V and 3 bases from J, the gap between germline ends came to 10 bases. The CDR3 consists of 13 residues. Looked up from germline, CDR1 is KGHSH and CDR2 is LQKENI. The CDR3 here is CASSGLAEETQYF. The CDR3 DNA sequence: TGTGCCAGCTCAGGATTAGCGGAAGAGACCCAGTACTTC.

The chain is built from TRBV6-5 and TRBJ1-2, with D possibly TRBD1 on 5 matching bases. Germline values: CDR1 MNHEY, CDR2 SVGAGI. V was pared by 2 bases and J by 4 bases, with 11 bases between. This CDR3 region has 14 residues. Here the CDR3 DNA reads TGTGCCAGCAGTTACGGCGGGGGTATCTATGGCTACACCTTC. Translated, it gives CASSYGGGIYGYTF.

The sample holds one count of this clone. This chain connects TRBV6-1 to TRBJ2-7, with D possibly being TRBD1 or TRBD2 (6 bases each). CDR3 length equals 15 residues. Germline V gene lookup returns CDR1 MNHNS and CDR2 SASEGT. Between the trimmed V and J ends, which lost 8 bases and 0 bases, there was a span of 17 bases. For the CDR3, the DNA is TGTGCCAGCGCTCGAGGGGGACTTAGCTCCTACGAGCAGTACTTC. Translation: CASARGGLSSYEQYF.

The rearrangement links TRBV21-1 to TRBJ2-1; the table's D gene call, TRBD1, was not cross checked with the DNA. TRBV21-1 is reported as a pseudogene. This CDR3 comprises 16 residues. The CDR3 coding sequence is TGTGCCAGCAGCCTATCCTTCCGGGACAGGGATCGGGAGCAGTTCTTC. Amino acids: CASSLSFRDRDREQFF.

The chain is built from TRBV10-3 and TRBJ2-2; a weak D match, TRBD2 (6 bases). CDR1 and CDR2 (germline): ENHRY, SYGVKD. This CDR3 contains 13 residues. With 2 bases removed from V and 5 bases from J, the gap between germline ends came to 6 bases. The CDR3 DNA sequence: TGTGCCATCAGTGAGCGGGGGACCGGGGAGCTGTTTTTT. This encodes CAISERGTGELFF.

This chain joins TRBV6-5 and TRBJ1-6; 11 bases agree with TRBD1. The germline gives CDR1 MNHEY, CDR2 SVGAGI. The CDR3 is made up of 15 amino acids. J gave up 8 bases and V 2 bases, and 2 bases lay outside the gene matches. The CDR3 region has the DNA TGTGCCAGCAGTTACATGGGACAGGGGGATTCACCCCTCCACTTT. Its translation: CASSYMGQGDSPLHF.

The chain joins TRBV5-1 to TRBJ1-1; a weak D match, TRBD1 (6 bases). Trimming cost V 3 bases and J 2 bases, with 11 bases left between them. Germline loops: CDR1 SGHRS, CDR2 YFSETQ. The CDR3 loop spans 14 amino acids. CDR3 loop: CASSYGRGNTEAFF. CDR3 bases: TGCGCCAGCAGCTACGGCAGGGGTAACACTGAAGCTTTCTTT.

CDR3 nucleotide sequence: TGTGCCAGCAGTGCGCAAGCCACGACAGGGTTGGAGACCCAGTACTTC. It yields the protein CASSAQATTGLETQYF. The rearrangement uses TRBV2 and TRBJ2-5, with 7 bases matching TRBD1. The CDR3 covers 16 residues. After removal of 4 bases from V and 5 bases from J, the junction contained 13 bases not matched to a gene. From germline, CDR1 is SNHLY and CDR2 FYNNEI.

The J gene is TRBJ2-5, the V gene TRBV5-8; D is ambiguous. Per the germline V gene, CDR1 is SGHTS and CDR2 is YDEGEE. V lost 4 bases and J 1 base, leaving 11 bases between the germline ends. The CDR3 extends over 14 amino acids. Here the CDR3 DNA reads TGTGCCAGCAGCCATGGACGGCTCCAAGAGACCCAGTACTTC. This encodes CASSHGRLQETQYF.

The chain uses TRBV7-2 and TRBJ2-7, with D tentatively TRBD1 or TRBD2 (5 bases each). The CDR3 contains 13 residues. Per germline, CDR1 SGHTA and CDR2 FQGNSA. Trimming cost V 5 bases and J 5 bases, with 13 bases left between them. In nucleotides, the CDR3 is TGTGCCAGCAGCCTAGGACGGGACGACGAGCAGTACTTC. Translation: CASSLGRDDEQYF.

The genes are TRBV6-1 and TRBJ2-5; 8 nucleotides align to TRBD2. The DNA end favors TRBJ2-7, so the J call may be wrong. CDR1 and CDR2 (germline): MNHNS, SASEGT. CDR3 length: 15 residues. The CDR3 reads CASRHSGSRPYEQYF. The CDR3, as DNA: TGTGCCAGCAGACACAGCGGGAGCCGCCCCTACGAGCAGTACTTC.

The CDR3 DNA reads as TGCGCCAGCAGCCACAGGGGCGGCTATGGCTACACCTTC. Translation: CASSHRGGYGYTF. The chain has TRBV4-3 and TRBJ1-2; D is perhaps TRBD1 (6 bases). Germline values: CDR1 LGHNA, CDR2 YSLEER. The CDR3 loop spans 13 amino acids. Deletions cut 3 bases from V and 4 bases from J, with 9 bases between.

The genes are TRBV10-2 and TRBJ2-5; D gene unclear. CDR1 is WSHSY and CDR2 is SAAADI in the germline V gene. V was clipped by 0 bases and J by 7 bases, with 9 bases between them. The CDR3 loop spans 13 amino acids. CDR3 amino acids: CASSESISWTQYF. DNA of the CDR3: TGCGCCAGCAGTGAGTCAATTAGCTGGACCCAGTACTTC.

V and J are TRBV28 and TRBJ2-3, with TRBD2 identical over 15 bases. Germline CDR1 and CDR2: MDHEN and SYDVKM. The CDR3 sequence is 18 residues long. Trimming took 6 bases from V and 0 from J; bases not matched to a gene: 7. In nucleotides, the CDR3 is TGTGCCAGCAGCGGACTAGCGGGGGGGCCTACGAGCACAGATACGCAGTATTTT. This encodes CASSGLAGGPTSTDTQYF.

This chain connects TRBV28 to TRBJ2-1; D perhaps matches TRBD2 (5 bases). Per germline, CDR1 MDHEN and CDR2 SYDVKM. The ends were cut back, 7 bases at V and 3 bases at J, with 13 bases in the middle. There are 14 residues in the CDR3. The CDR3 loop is CASKNPGNYNEQFF. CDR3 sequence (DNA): TGTGCCAGCAAGAATCCGGGGAACTACAATGAGCAGTTCTTC.

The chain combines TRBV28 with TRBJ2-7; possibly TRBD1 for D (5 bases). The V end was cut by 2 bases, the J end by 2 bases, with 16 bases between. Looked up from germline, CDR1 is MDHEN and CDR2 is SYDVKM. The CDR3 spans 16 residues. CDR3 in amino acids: CASSLRAGLLPYEQYF. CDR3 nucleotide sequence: TGTGCCAGCAGTTTACGGGCAGGGCTTTTACCCTACGAGCAGTACTTC.

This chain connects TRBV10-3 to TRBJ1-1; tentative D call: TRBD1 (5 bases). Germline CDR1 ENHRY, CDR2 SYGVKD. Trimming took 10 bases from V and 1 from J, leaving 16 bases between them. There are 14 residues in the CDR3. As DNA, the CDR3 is TGTGCCACCAGAGTTCTACAGGAGAACACTGAAGCTTTCTTT. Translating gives CATRVLQENTEAFF.

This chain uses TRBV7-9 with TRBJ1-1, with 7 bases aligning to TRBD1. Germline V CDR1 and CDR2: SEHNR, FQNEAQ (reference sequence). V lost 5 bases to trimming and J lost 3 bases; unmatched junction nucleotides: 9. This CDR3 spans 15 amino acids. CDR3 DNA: TGTGCCAGCAGCGCGCAGACAGGGTTCGACACTGAAGCTTTCTTT. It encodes CASSAQTGFDTEAFF.

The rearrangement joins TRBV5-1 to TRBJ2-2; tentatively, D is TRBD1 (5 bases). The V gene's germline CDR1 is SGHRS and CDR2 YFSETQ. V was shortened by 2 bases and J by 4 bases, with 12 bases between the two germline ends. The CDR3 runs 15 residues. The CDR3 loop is CASSFSGLTTGELFF. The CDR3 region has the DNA TGCGCCAGCAGCTTTTCAGGGTTGACCACCGGGGAGCTGTTTTTT.

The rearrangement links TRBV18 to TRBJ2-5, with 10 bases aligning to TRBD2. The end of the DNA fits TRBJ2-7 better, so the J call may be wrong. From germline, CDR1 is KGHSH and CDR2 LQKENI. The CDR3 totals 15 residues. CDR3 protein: CASSQTGTSDYEQYF. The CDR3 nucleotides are TGTGCCAGCTCCCAAACCGGGACTAGCGACTACGAGCAGTACTTC.

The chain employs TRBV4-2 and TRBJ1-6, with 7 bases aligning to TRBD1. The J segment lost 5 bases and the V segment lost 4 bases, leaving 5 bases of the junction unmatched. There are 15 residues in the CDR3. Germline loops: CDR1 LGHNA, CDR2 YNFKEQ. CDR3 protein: CASSPPGQNNSPLHF. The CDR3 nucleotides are TGTGCCAGCAGCCCGCCGGGACAGAATAATTCACCCCTCCACTTT.